This T cell receptor beta chain was retrieved from a study of cytomegalovirus exposure and HLA in healthy donors. Overall study context: There were under 140 million unique TCR beta sequences, drawn from 150 million to 200 million T cells, in an earlier analysis.

Trimming took off 1 base at V and 6 bases at J, with 8 bases between the two ends. CDR1 is SGHDT, CDR2 YYEEEE, per germline. The CDR3 consists of 13 residues. Donors in the study were healthy people who gave bone marrow. 13 Jbeta primers and 60 Vbeta primers were used for the PCR. Some clones are missing from TCRdb's copy, which holds only in-frame ones; the method was immunoSEQ multiplex PCR. The sample lists over 100,000 clones, less than 70% occurring once. Sequencing was performed on PBMCs. The chain is built from TRBV5-6 and TRBJ2-1; unclear D gene. The receptor was isolated from a woman aged 25-40 years in good health and CMV-seronegative. The CDR3: CASSLTATNEQFF. DNA for the CDR3: TGTGCCAGCAGCTTGACAGCCACCAATGAGCAGTTCTTC.